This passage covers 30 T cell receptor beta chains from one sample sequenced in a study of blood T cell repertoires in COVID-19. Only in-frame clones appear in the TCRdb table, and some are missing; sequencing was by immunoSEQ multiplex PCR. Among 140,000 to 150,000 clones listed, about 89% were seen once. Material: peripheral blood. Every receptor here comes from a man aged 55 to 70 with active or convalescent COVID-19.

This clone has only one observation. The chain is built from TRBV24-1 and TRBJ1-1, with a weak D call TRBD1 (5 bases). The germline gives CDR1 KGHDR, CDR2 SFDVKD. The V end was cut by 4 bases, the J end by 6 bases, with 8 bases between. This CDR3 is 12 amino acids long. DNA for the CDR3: TGTGCCACCAGTGACGACAGATCTGAAGCTTTCTTT. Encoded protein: CATSDDRSEAFF.

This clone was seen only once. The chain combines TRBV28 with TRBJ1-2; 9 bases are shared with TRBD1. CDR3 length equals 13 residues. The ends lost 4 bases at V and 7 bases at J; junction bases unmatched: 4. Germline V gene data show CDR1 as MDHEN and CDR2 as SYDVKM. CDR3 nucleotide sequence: TGTGCCAGCAGTTCACGACAGGGGGGTGGCTACACCTTC. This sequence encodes CASSSRQGGGYTF.

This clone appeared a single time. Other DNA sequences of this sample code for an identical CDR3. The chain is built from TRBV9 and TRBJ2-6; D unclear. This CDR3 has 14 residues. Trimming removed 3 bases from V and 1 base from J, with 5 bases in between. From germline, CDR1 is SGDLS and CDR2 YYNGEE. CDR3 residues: CASSATSGANVLTF. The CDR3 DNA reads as TGTGCCAGCAGCGCGACTTCTGGGGCCAACGTCCTGACTTTC.

CDR3 coding DNA: TGCGCCAGCAGCCAAGATGATCTTTGGGGGACAGGGGGTGGTGGCTACACCTTC. This gives the protein CASSQDDLWGTGGGGYTF. The V and J genes are TRBV4-1 and TRBJ1-2, with 11 bases matching TRBD1. The CDR3 extends over 18 amino acids. With V trimmed by 0 bases and J by 7 bases, 13 bases remained unmatched. Per germline, CDR1 MGHRA and CDR2 YSYEKL.

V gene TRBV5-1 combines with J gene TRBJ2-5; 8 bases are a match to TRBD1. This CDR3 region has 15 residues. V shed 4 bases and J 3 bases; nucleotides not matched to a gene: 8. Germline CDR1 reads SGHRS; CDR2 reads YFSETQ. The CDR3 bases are TGCGCCAGCAGCGTAAGAACAGGGGGAAAAGAGACCCAGTACTTC. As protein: CASSVRTGGKETQYF.

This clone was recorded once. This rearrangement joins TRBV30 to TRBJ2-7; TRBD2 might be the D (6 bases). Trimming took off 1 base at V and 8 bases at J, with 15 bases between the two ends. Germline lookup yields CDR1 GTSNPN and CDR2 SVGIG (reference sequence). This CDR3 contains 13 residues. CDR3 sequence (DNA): TGTGCCTGGAGTGCAGCGGGCGTTCCGCAGCAGTACTTC. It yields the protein CAWSAAGVPQQYF.

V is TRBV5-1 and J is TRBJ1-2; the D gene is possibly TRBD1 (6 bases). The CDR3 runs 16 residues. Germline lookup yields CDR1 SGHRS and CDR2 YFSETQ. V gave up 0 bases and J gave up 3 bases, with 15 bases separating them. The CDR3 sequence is CASSLDAGDGDYGYTF. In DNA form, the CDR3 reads TGCGCCAGCAGCTTGGATGCAGGGGACGGCGACTATGGCTACACCTTC.

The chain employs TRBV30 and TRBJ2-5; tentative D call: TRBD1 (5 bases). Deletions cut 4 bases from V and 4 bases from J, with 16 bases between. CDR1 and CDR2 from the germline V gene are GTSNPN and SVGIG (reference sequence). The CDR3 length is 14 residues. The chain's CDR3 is CAWTRAGLGETQYF. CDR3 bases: TGTGCCTGGACTAGGGCAGGGTTAGGAGAGACCCAGTACTTC.

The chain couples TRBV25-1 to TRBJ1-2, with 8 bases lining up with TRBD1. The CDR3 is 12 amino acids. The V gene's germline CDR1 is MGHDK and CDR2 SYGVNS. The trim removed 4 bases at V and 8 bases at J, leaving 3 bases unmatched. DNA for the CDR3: TGTGCCAGCAGTGCAGGGGGCGGCGGCTACACCTTC. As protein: CASSAGGGGYTF.

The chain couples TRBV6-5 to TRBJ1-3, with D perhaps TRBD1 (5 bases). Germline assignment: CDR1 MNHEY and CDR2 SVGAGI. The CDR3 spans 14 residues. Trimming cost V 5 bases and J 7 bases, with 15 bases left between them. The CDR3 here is CASSRTNFPNTIYF. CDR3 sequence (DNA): TGTGCCAGCAGTAGGACAAATTTCCCCAACACCATATATTTT.

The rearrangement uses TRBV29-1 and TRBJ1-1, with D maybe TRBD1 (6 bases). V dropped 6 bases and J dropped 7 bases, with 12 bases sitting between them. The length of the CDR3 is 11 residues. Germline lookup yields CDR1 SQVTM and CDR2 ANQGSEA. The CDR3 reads CSVVNRVEAFF. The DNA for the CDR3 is TGCAGCGTCGTAAACAGGGTTGAAGCTTTCTTT.

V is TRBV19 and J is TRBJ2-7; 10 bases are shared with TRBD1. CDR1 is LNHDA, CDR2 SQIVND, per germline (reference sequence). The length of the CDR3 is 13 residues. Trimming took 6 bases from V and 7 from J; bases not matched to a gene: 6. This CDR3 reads CASSQGQGGEQYF. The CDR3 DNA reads TGTGCCAGTAGCCAAGGACAGGGGGGGGAGCAGTACTTC.

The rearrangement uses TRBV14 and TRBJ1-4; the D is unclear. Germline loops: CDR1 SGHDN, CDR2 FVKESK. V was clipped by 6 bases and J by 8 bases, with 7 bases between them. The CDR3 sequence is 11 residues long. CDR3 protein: CASSRGEKLFF. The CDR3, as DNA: TGTGCCAGCAGTCGCGGGGAAAAACTGTTTTTT. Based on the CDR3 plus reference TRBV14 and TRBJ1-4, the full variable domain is EAGVTQFPSHSVIEKGQTVTLRCDPISGHDNLYWYRRVMGKEIKFLLHFVKESKQDESGMPNNRFLAERTGGTYSTLKVQPAELEDSGVYFCASSRGEKLFFGSGTQLSVL.

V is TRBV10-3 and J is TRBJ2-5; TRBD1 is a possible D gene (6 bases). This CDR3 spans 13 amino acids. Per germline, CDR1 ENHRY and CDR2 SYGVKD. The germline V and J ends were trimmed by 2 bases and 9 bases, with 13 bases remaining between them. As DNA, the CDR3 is TGTGCCATCAGTGAGGCAGGGGCCCGAGCCCAGTACTTC. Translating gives CAISEAGARAQYF.

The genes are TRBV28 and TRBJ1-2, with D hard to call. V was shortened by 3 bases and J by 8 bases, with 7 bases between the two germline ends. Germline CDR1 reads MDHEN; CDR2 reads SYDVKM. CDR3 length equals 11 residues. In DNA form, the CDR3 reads TGTGCCAGCAGTTTTAACGGGGGCTACACCTTC. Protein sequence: CASSFNGGYTF.

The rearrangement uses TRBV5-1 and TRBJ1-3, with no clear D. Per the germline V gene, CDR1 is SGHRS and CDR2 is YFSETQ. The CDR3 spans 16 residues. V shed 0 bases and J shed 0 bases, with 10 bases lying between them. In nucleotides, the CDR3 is TGCGCCAGCAGCTTGGACAGTTTAGGCTCTGGAAACACCATATATTTT. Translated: CASSLDSLGSGNTIYF.

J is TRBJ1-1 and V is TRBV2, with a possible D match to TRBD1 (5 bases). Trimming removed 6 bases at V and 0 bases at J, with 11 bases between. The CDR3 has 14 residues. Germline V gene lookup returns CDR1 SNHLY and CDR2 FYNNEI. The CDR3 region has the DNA TGTGCCAGCAGCCTGACAGCGATGAACACTGAAGCTTTCTTT. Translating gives CASSLTAMNTEAFF.

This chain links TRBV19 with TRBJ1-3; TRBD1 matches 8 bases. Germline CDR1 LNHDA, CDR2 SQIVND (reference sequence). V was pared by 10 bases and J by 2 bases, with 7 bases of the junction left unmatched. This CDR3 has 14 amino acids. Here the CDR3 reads CATLDRDPGNTIYF. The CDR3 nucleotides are TGTGCCACCCTGGACAGGGACCCTGGAAACACCATATATTTT.

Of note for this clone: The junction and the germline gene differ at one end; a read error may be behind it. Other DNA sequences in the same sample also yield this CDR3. CDR3 in DNA: TGTGCCAGCAGCCTAGCCGGACTAGCGGGCGATCCCTACGAGCAGTACTTC. It yields the protein CASSLAGLAGDPYEQYF. This chain connects TRBV7-2 to TRBJ2-7, with TRBD2 identical over 11 bases. The CDR3 totals 17 residues. Germline assignment: CDR1 SGHTA and CDR2 FQGNSA.

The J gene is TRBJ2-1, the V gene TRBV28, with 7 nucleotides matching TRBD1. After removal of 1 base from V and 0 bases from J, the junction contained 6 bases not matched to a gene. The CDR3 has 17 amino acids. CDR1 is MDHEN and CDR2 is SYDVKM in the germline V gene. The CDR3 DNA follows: TGTGCCAGCAGTTTATCTGAGACAGGGTTCTCCTACAATGAGCAGTTCTTC. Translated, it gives CASSLSETGFSYNEQFF.

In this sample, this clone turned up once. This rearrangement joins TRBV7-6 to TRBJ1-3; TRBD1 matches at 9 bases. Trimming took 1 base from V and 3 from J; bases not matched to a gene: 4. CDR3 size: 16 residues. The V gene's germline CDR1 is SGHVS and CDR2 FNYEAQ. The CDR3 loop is CASSLGRTGDGNTIYF. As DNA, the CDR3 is TGTGCCAGCAGCTTAGGCAGGACAGGGGATGGAAACACCATATATTTT.

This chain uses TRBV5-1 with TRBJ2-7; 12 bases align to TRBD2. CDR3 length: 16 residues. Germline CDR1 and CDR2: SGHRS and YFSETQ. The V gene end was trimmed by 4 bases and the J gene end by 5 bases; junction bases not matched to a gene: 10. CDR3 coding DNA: TGCGCCAGCAGCCTTCTGACTAGCGGGAGTACCGACGAGCAGTACTTC. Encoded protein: CASSLLTSGSTDEQYF. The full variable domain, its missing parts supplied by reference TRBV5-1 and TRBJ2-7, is KAGVTQTPRYLIKTRGQQVTLSCSPISGHRSVSWYQQTPGQGLQFLFEYFSETQRNKGNFPGRFSGRQFSNSRSEMNVSTLELGDSALYLCASSLLTSGSTDEQYFGPGTRLTVT.

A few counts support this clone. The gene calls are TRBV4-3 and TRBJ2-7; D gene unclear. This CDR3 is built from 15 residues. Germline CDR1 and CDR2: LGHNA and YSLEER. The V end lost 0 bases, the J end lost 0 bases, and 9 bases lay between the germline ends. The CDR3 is CASSQEWPGSYEQYF. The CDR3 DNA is TGCGCCAGCAGCCAAGAATGGCCAGGCTCCTACGAGCAGTACTTC.

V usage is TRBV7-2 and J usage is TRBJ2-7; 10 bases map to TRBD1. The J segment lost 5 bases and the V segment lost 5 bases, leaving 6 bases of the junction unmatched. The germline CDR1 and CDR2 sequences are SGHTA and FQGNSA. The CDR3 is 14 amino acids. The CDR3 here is CASSPRQGANEQYF. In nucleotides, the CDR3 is TGTGCCAGCAGCCCACGACAGGGGGCCAACGAGCAGTACTTC.

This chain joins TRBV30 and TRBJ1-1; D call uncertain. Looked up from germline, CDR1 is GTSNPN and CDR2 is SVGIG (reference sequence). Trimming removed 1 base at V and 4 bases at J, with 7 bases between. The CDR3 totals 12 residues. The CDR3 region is CAWSGRGTEAFF. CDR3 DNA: TGTGCCTGGAGTGGACGGGGCACTGAAGCTTTCTTT.

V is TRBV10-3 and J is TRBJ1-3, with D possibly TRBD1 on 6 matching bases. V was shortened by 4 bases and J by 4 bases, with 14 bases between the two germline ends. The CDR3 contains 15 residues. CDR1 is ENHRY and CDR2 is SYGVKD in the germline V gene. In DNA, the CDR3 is TGTGCCATCAGTGGATTCTCAGGGGCAGGAAACACCATATATTTT. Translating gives CAISGFSGAGNTIYF.

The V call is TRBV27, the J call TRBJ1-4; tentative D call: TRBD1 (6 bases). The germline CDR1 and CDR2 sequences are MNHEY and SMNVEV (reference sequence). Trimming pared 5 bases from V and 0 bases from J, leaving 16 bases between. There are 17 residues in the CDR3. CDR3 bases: TGTGCCAGCAGTGAAACAGGGAAACGAGCAACTAATGAAAAACTGTTTTTT. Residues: CASSETGKRATNEKLFF.

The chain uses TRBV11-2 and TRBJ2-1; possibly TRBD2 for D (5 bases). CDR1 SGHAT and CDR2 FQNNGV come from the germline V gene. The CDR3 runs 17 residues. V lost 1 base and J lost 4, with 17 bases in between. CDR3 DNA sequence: TGTGCCAGCAGCTTAGCCCCCCCAGCGGCTACTTACAATGAGCAGTTCTTC. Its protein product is CASSLAPPAATYNEQFF.

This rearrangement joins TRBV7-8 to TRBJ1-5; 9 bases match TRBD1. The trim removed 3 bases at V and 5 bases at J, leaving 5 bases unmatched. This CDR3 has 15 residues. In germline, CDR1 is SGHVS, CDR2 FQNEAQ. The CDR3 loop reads CASSFGRDRDQPQHF. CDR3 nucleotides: TGTGCCAGCAGCTTTGGCCGGGACAGGGATCAGCCCCAGCATTTT.

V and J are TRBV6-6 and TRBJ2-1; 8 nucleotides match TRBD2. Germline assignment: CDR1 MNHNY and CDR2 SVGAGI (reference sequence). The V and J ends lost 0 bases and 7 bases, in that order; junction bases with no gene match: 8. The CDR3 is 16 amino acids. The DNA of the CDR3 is TGTGCCAGCAGTTACTCTATACAACGGGAGGGGAATGAGCAGTTCTTC. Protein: CASSYSIQREGNEQFF.